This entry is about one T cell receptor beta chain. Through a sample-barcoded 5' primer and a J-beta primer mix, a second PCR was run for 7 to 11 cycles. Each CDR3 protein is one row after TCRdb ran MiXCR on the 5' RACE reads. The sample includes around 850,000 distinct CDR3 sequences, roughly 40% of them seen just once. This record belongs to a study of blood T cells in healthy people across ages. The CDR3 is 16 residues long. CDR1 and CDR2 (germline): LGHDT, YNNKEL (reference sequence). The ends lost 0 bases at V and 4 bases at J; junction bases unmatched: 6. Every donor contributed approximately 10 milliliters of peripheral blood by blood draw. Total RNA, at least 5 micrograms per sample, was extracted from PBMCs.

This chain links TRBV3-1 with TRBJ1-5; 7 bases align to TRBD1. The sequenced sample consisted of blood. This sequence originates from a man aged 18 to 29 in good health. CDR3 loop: CASSQDNRGRNQPQHF. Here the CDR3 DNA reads TGTGCCAGCAGCCAAGATAACAGGGGTAGAAATCAGCCCCAGCATTTT.